A selection of T cell receptor beta chains follows, all from one sample in a study of graft-versus-host responses after intestinal transplantation. Repertoires were generated with immunoSEQ multiplex PCR, while TCRdb's copy carries only in-frame clones and drops some. The sample contains 140,000 or so clones, approximately 91% of which appear only once. Their recognized antigens are unknown. Specimen: unstimulated CD4+ T cells sorted from spleen or lymph node cells, collected before intestinal transplant. These receptors came from a human donor who received an intestinal transplant. Each CDR3 is given with its conserved first and last residue. Fields, in order: J gene, CDR3 length, V gene, clone size, D gene, CDR3 DNA, CDR3 protein. D genes are given only for firm matches. For some rows the clone size is stated as once, few or many, or as a class when expanded; others skip it.

>TRBJ2-2|13|TRBV6-6|NA|NA
TGTGCCAGCAGTTCAATAGGTGGCGGGGAGCTGTTTTTT
CASSSIGGGELFF
>TRBJ2-6|16|TRBV7-6|NA|NA
TGTGCCAGCAGCTTAGCGCTCGGGTCTGGGGCCAACGTCCTGACTTTC
CASSLALGSGANVLTF
>TRBJ1-4|16|TRBV4-3|few|NA
TGCGCCAGCAGCCAAGATTGGCGAGTACCGTGGATTCAACTGTTTTTT
CASSQDWRVPWIQLFF
>TRBJ1-6|15|TRBV28|NA|NA
TGTGCCAGCAGTTTCCCAGAGGGGGTAAATTCACCCCTCCACTTT
CASSFPEGVNSPLHF
>TRBJ1-3|16|TRBV10-2|NA|NA
TGCGCCAGCAGTGAGAGAATAGTGGGCTCTGGAAACACCATATATTTT
CASSERIVGSGNTIYF
>TRBJ1-2|13|TRBV7-8|NA|NA
TGTGCCAGCAGCTTAGACGGGAACTATGGCTACACCTTC
CASSLDGNYGYTF
>TRBJ2-5|15|TRBV5-8|NA|TRBD1
TGTGCCAGCAGCTTGGAAGACAGGGCTGCAGAGACCCAGTACTTC
CASSLEDRAAETQYF
>TRBJ2-3|16|TRBV5-1|NA|NA
TGCGCCAGCAGCTTGGCTGGGGGATCTAGCACAGATACGCAGTATTTT
CASSLAGGSSTDTQYF
>TRBJ1-2|12|TRBV10-3|NA|NA
TGTGCCATCAGCCAGGGCACGGGGGGCTACACCTTC
CAISQGTGGYTF
>TRBJ2-5|16|TRBV7-9|NA|TRBD2
TGTGCCAGCAGCTTAGGGCTAGCGGGATCTCGAGAGACCCAGTACTTC
CASSLGLAGSRETQYF
>TRBJ1-1|13|TRBV19|NA|NA
TGTGCCAGTAGTTCGACAGTGAACACTGAAGCTTTCTTT
CASSSTVNTEAFF